The clone carrying this T cell receptor beta chain was found a few times. No antigen is known for it. Given a much more abundant clone one base away, this may be a read error. This same CDR3 is encoded by further DNA sequences in the sample. Ahead of thyroid surgery, no patient had received treatment of any kind. Study processing details: Clinicopathological groups differed in CDR3, with these differences serving to build a distant-metastasis classifier for papillary thyroid cancer. TCRdb re-processed the PCR reads through MiXCR. The V and J calls and clone size come from TCRdb's table, not from the authors' own analysis. The sample lists tens of thousands of clones, roughly 12% occurring once. This sample is drawn from a study of metastatic and nonmetastatic thyroid tumors. Study summary: From malignant and benign thyroid patients, repertoires in blood and in tumor or nodule tissue were compared. Broader study findings: Significantly higher TCR beta diversity was reportedly seen in malignant thyroid tumors than benign nodules, in blood and tumor.

The sequence derives from a female donor with papillary thyroid cancer or a benign thyroid nodule (not recorded which). Some clones in this sample may be carry-over from other donors' samples. The sample was blood.

CDR3 residues: CASSLAEDQPQHF. The CDR3 bases are TGTGCCAGCAGCTTGGCGGAAGATCAGCCCCAACATTTT. The J gene is TRBJ1-5, the V gene TRBV7-6; D remains unclear. Germline CDR1 SGHVS, CDR2 FNYEAQ. The CDR3 is 13 amino acids.